The source of this T cell receptor beta chain is a study of CD8+ T cells in alopecia areata. Notes on the study in general: In patients, TCRs were shared less clearly than in mice, and HLA may possibly be involved.

On this clone: Antigen specificity is unknown.

The CDR3 contains 12 residues. In germline, CDR1 is SQVTM, CDR2 ANQGSEA. Investigators isolated RNA and reverse transcribed it into cDNA to act as the sequencing template. Here immunoSEQ multiplex PCR was the method, and the copy in TCRdb shows in-frame clones only, minus some. The repertoire includes over 150,000 clones, about 60% of them detected once, and about 14% sits in the top ten. Treatment noted: oral pan-JAK inhibitor, 5-10 mg twice daily. The receptor was isolated from a human donor with alopecia areata. The rearrangement links TRBV29-1 to TRBJ2-5; 7 bases align to TRBD1. The DNA end is more similar to TRBJ2-7, so the J call may be wrong. This material consisted of CD4+ T cells sorted from blood, taken at week 24, from a patient treated with tofacitinib. CDR3 coding DNA: TGCAGCGTTGCGGGACAGACCTACGAGCAGTACTTC. The encoded protein is CSVAGQTYEQYF.